This passage covers 11 T cell receptor beta chains from one sample sequenced in a study of CD8+ T cells in alopecia areata listed by TCRdb under 2018. The library was made by the immunoSEQ multiplex PCR assay. To provide template for TCR sequencing, every sample had RNA extracted and reverse transcribed into cDNA. Drawn from immuneACCESS, this table holds only the in-frame rearrangements with V and J called that TCRdb kept. Clones are partly lost; checked studies trace under half to an unresolved V gene and leave the rest unexplained. The sample table records around 100,000 clones; about 60% of these occur just once. The ten largest make up 12% of the sample. This specimen's time point label, per the study, means: 24 weeks on oral tofacitinib. The sample's treatment or condition label, decoded: oral pan-JAK inhibitor, 5-10 mg twice daily. Sequencing was performed on CD8+ T cells sorted from blood, taken at week 24, from a patient treated with tofacitinib. The receptor set was obtained from a human donor with alopecia areata.

The gene calls are TRBV2 and TRBJ1-2, with D unclear. V dropped 3 bases and J dropped 3 bases, with 11 bases sitting between them. This CDR3 contains 14 residues. Germline V gene sequence: CDR1 SNHLY, CDR2 FYNNEI. The CDR3 reads CASSETPEDYGYTF. CDR3 coding DNA: TGTGCCAGCAGTGAGACGCCTGAGGACTATGGCTACACCTTC.

The chain carries TRBV14 and TRBJ1-2, with D unclear. Germline CDR1 is SGHDN and CDR2 is FVKESK. The CDR3 consists of 14 residues. V was cut by 1 base and J by 8 bases, with 14 bases left in between. The CDR3 is CASSQVGTAYGYTF. For the CDR3, the DNA is TGTGCCAGCAGCCAAGTCGGTACAGCCTACGGCTACACCTTC.

A word on this clone: Other DNA sequences of this sample code for an identical CDR3. The chain has TRBV7-9 and TRBJ2-1; D is undetermined. CDR3 length equals 12 residues. Germline loops: CDR1 SEHNR, CDR2 FQNEAQ (reference sequence). V was clipped by 5 bases and J by 5 bases, with 7 bases between them. In DNA, the CDR3 is TGTGCCAGCAGCCGAATGAACAATGAGCAGTTCTTC. This sequence encodes CASSRMNNEQFF.

V usage is TRBV6-5 and J usage is TRBJ2-5, with a tentative D call TRBD1 (6 bases). Germline V gene sequence: CDR1 MNHEY, CDR2 SVGAGI. V lost 5 bases and J lost 4, with 14 bases in between. This CDR3 is 14 amino acids long. CDR3 sequence: CASSPGVSVETQYF. As DNA, the CDR3 is TGTGCCAGCAGTCCAGGGGTTTCAGTAGAGACCCAGTACTTC.

The chain uses TRBV7-9 and TRBJ2-5; perhaps TRBD1 as D (5 bases). The germline V gene encodes CDR1 SEHNR and CDR2 FQNEAQ (reference sequence). The CDR3 spans 13 residues. CDR3 sequence (DNA): TGTGCAGTCCTGGGGCAGAACCAAGAGACCCAGTACTTC. The encoded protein is CAVLGQNQETQYF.

The chain uses TRBV9 and TRBJ1-2; D uncertain. Germline CDR1 and CDR2: SGDLS and YYNGEE. V shed 0 bases and J shed 6 bases, with 12 bases lying between them. The CDR3 consists of 14 residues. Here the CDR3 reads CASSVGGGMDGYTF. In nucleotides, the CDR3 is TGTGCCAGCAGCGTAGGTGGAGGAATGGATGGCTACACCTTC.

The J gene is TRBJ2-3, the V gene TRBV6-5; D not resolved. V dropped 5 bases and J dropped 4 bases, with 10 bases sitting between them. The CDR3 is 13 amino acids. CDR1 and CDR2 from the germline V gene are MNHEY and SVGAGI. CDR3 in DNA: TGTGCCAGCAGTACCCTGGGGTCAGATACGCAGTATTTT. This codes for CASSTLGSDTQYF.

This chain uses TRBV14 with TRBJ2-6; D remains ambiguous. This CDR3 has 15 residues. V was pared by 0 bases and J by 0 bases, with 3 bases between. The germline V gene has CDR1 SGHDN and CDR2 FVKESK. The CDR3 loop reads CASSQDSSGANVLTF. DNA of the CDR3: TGTGCCAGCAGCCAAGACAGCTCTGGGGCCAACGTCCTGACTTTC.

Remarks on this clone: Other DNA sequences from this sample encode an identical CDR3 as well. The CDR3 loop is CASRPGQGNQPQHF. CDR3 DNA: TGTGCCAGCAGACCGGGACAGGGGAATCAGCCCCAGCATTTT. The chain employs TRBV2 and TRBJ1-5, with TRBD1 identical over 10 bases. CDR3 length: 14 amino acids. CDR1 and CDR2 from the germline V gene are SNHLY and FYNNEI. Trimming took 6 bases from V and 4 from J; bases not matched to a gene: 3.

The J gene is TRBJ1-2, the V gene TRBV27; 12 nucleotides agree with TRBD1. The CDR3 sequence is 15 residues long. Germline V gene data show CDR1 as MNHEY and CDR2 as SMNVEV (reference sequence). Unmatched junction bases numbered 5, after V lost 7 bases and J lost 2 bases. The CDR3 sequence is CASKGQGARNYGYTF. The CDR3 nucleotides are TGTGCCAGCAAGGGACAGGGGGCGCGAAACTATGGCTACACCTTC.

V and J are TRBV5-4 and TRBJ1-4, with 8 positions matching TRBD1. Germline V CDR1 and CDR2: SGHNT, YYREEE (reference sequence). The J segment lost 4 bases and the V segment lost 4 bases, leaving 6 bases of the junction unmatched. This CDR3 comprises 15 residues. CDR3 DNA: TGTGCCAGCAGCAGACGACAGGGGTATAATGAAAAACTGTTTTTT. Its translation is CASSRRQGYNEKLFF. Together with reference TRBV5-4 and TRBJ1-4, the CDR3 gives the full variable domain: ETGVTQSPTHLIKTRGQQVTLRCSSQSGHNTVSWYQQALGQGPQFIFQYYREEENGRGNFPPRFSGLQFPNYSSELNVNALELDDSALYLCASSRRQGYNEKLFFGSGTQLSVL.